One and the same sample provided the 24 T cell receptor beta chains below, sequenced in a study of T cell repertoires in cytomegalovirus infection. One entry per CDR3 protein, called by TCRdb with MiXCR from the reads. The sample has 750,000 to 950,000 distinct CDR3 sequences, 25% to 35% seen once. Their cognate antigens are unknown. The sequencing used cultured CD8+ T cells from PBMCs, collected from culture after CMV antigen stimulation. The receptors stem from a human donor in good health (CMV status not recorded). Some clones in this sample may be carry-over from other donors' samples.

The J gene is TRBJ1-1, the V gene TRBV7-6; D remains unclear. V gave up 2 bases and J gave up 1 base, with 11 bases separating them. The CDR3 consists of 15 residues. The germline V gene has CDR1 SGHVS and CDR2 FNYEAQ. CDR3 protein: CASSLSWQANTEAFF. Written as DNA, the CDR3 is TGTGCCAGCAGCTTAAGTTGGCAGGCGAACACTGAAGCTTTCTTT.

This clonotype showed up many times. The CDR3 region is CASPRGPGEQFF. CDR3 in DNA: TGTGCCAGCCCGAGGGGCCCTGGGGAGCAGTTCTTC. V is TRBV7-2 and J is TRBJ2-1; D is possibly TRBD1 or TRBD2 (5 bases each). The germline CDR1 and CDR2 sequences are SGHTA and FQGNSA. Trimming removed 8 bases from V and 10 bases from J, with 15 bases in between. This CDR3 spans 12 amino acids.

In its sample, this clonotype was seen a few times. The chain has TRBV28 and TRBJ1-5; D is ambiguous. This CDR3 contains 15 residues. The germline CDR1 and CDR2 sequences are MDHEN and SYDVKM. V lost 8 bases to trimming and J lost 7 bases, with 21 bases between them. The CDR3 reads CASAMGPHSVQPQHF. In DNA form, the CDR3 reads TGTGCCAGCGCAATGGGCCCCCACTCGGTGCAGCCCCAGCATTTT.

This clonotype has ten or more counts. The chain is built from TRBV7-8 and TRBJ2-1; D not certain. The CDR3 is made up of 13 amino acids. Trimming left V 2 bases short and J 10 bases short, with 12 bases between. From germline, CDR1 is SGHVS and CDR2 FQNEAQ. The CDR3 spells CASSLTPAREQFF. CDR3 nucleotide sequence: TGTGCCAGCAGCTTAACCCCTGCCCGGGAGCAGTTCTTC.

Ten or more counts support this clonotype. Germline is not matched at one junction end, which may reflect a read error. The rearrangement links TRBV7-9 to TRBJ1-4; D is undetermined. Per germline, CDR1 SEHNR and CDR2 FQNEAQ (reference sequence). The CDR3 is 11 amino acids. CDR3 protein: CASSVNEKLFF. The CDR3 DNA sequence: TGTGCCAGCAGCGTAAATGAGAAACTGTTTTTT.

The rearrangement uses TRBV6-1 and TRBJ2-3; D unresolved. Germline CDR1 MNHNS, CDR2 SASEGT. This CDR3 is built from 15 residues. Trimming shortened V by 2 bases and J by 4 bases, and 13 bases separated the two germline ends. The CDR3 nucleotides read TGTGCCAGCAGTGAACCCGTAACGGTGCCAGATACGCAGTATTTT. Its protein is CASSEPVTVPDTQYF.

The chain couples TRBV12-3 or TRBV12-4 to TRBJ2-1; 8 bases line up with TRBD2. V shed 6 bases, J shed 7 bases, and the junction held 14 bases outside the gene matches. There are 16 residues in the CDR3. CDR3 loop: CASRSPGGQIGNEQFF. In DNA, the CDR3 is TGTGCCAGCAGGTCGCCGGGGGGGCAGATCGGTAATGAGCAGTTCTTC.

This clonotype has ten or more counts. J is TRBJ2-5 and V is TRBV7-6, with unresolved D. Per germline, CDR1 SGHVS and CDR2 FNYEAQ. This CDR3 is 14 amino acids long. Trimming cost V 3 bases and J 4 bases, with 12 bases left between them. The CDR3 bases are TGTGCCAGCAGCTTGACACGAAGAGGAGAGACCCAGTACTTC. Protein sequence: CASSLTRRGETQYF.

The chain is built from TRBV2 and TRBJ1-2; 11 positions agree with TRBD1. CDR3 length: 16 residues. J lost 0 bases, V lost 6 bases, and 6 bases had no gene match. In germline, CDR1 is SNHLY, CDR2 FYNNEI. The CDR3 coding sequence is TGTGCCAGCAGGGACAGGGGGCCCATAACTAACTATGGCTACACCTTC. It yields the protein CASRDRGPITNYGYTF. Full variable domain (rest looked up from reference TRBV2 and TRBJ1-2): EPEVTQTPSHQVTQMGQEVILRCVPISNHLYFYWYRQILGQKVEFLVSFYNNEISEKSEIFDDQFSVERPDGSNFTLKIRSTKLEDSAMYFCASRDRGPITNYGYTFGSGTRLTVV.

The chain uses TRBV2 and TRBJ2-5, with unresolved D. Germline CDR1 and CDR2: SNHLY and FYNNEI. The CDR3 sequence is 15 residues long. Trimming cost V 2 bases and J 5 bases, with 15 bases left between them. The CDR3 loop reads CASSEPDWAQETQYF. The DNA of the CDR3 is TGTGCCAGCAGTGAACCCGACTGGGCACAGGAGACCCAGTACTTC.

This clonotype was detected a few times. The CDR3 loop reads CASSQDTLSGTSGLSSYNEQFF. DNA of the CDR3: TGCGCCAGCAGCCAAGATACCCTTTCCGGGACTAGCGGCCTGAGCTCCTACAATGAGCAGTTCTTC. The rearrangement links TRBV4-3 to TRBJ2-1; 11 nucleotides line up with TRBD2. The length of the CDR3 is 22 residues. The V gene end was trimmed by 0 bases and the J gene end by 0 bases; junction bases not matched to a gene: 16. CDR1 is LGHNA and CDR2 is YSLEER in the germline V gene.

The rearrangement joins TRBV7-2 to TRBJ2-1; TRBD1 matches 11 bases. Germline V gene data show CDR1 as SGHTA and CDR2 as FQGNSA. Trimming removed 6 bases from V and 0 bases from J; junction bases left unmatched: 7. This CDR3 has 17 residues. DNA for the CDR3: TGTGCCAGCAGGATCGGGACAGGGGGGAGCTCCTACAATGAGCAGTTCTTC. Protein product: CASRIGTGGSSYNEQFF.

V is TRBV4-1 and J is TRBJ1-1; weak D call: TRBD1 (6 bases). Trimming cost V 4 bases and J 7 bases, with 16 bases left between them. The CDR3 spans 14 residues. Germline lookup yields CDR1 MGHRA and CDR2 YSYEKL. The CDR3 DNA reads TGCGCCAGCAGCCTCCAAAAGGGGGGATTTGAAGCTTTCTTT. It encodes CASSLQKGGFEAFF.

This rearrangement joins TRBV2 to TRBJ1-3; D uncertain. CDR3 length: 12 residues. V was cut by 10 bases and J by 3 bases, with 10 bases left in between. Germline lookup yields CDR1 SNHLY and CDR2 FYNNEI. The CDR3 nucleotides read TGTGCCACCCTGTCTTATGGAAACACCATATATTTT. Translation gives CATLSYGNTIYF.

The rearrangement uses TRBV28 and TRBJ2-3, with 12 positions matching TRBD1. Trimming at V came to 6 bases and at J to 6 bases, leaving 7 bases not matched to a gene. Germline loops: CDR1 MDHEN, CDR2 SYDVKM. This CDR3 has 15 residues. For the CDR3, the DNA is TGTGCCAGCAGACCGGGACAGGGGGCTTTGGATACGCAGTATTTT. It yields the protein CASRPGQGALDTQYF.

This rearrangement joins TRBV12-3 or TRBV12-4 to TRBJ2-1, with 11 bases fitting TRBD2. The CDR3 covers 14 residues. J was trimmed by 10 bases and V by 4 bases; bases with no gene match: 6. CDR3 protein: CASSSLAGGEEQFF. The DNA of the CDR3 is TGTGCCAGCAGTTCTTTAGCGGGGGGGGAGGAGCAGTTCTTC.

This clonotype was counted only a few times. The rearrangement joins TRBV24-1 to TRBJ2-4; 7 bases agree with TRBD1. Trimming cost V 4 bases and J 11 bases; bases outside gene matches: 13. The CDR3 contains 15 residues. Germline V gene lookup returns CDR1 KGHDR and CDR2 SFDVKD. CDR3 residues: CATSDPNEGDSVQYF. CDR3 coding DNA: TGTGCCACCAGTGACCCGAACGAAGGGGACAGTGTTCAGTACTTC.

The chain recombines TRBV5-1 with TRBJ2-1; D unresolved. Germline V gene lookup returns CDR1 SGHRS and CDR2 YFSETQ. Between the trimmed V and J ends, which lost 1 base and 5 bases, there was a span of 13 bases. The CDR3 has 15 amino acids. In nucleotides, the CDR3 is TGCGCCAGCAGCTTGATAACAAAAGAACACAATGAGCAGTTCTTC. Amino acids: CASSLITKEHNEQFF.

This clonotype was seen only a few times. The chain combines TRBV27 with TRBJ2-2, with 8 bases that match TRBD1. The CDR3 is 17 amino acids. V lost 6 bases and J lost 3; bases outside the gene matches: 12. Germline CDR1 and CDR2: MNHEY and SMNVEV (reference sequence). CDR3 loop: CASSSPGQGAYTGELFF. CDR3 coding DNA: TGTGCCAGCAGCTCACCTGGCCAGGGGGCTTACACCGGGGAGCTGTTTTTT.

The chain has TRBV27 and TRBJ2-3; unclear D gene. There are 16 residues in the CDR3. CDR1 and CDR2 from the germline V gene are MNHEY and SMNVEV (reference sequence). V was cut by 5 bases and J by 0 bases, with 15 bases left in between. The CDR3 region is CASSPSGFLSTDTQYF. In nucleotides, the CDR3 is TGTGCCAGCAGTCCCTCCGGATTCTTAAGCACAGATACGCAGTATTTT.

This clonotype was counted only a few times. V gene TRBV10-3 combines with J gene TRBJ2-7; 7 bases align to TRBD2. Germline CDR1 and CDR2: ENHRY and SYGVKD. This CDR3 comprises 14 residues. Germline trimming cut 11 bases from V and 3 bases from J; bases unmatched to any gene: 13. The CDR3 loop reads CAGGEYLGNYEQYF. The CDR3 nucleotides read TGTGCCGGGGGGGAGTACCTCGGGAACTACGAGCAGTACTTC.

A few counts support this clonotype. The CDR3 sequence is CASSYTINTEAFF. The CDR3 nucleotides read TGTGCCAGCAGTTACACAATTAACACTGAAGCTTTCTTT. The chain uses TRBV6-2 or TRBV6-3 and TRBJ1-1; D is undetermined. Germline CDR1 and CDR2: MNHEY and SVGEGT. Trimming shortened V by 2 bases and J by 2 bases, and 6 bases separated the two germline ends. The CDR3 runs to 13 residues.

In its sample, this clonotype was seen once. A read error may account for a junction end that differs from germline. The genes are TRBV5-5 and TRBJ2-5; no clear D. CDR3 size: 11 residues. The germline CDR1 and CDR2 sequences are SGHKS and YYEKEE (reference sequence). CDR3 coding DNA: TGTGCCAGCAGCTTGAGTCAGGTTTTGAACTTC. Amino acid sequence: CASSLSQVLNF.

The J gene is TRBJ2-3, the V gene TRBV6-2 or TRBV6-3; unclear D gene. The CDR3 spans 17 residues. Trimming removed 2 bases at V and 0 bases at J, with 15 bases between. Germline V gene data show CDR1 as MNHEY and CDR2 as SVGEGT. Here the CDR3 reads CASSYASVARSTDTQYF. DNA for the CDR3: TGTGCCAGCAGTTACGCCTCAGTGGCCCGTAGCACAGATACGCAGTATTTT.